This T cell receptor (beta chain) came from a study of T cells after yellow fever vaccination. Study in general: SMART-Seq v4 Ultra Low Input prepared libraries from low-cell fractions. Study-wide findings and caveats: Within FACS-sorted repertoires, abundant clonotypes contaminating from the bulk population could be present.

One entry per CDR3 protein results from TCRdb running MiXCR on the 5' RACE reads. Among roughly 300,000 distinct CDR3 sequences listed, about 6.6% were seen once. In regard to this clonotype: Its specificity is not known.

The specimen comprised PBMCs, sampled about 49 days after the first yellow fever vaccination. This TCR was sampled from a man younger than 35 who received the YFV17D yellow fever vaccine.

CDR3 region: CASSSSQGQETQYF. The CDR3 DNA reads as TGCGCCAGCAGCAGCTCGCAGGGGCAAGAGACCCAGTACTTC. V is TRBV5-1 and J is TRBJ2-5; possibly TRBD1 for D (6 bases). Germline CDR1 SGHRS, CDR2 YFSETQ. The V end lost 4 bases, the J end lost 2 bases, and 12 bases lay between the germline ends. The CDR3 is 14 residues long.